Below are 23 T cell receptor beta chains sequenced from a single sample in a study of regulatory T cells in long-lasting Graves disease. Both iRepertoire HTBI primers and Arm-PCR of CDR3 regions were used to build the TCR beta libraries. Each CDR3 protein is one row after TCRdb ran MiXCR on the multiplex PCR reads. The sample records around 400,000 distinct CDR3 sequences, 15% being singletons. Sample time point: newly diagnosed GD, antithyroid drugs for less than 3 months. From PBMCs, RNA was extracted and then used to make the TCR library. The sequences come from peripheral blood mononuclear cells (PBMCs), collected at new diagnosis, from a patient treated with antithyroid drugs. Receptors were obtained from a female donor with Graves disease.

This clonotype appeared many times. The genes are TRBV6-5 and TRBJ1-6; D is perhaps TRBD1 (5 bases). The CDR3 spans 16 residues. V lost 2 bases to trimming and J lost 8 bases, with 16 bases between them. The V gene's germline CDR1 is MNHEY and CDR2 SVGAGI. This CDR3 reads CASSYEGLPGHSPLHF. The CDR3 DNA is TGTGCCAGCAGTTACGAGGGACTGCCAGGGCATTCACCCCTCCACTTT.

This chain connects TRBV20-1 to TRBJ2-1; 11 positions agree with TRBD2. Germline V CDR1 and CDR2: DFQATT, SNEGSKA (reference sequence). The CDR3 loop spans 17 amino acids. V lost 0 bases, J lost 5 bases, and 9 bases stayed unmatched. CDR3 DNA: TGCAGTGCTAGAGACCCAGGGACTAGCGGTTCGGACAATGAGCAGTTCTTC. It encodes CSARDPGTSGSDNEQFF.

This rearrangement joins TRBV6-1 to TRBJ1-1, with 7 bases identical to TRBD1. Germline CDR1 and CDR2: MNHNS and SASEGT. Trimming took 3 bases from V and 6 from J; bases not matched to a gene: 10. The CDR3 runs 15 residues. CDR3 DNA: TGTGCCAGCAGTGACATGACAGGGAAAGGACCTGAAGCTTTCTTT. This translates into CASSDMTGKGPEAFF.

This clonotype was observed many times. The CDR3 region is CASSERAPQNTEAFF. The CDR3 nucleotides read TGTGCCAGCAGCGAAAGGGCACCGCAGAACACTGAAGCTTTCTTT. This rearrangement joins TRBV3-1 to TRBJ1-1; D gene unclear. Trimming took 5 bases from V and 1 from J, leaving 14 bases between them. The germline V gene has CDR1 LGHDT and CDR2 YNNKEL (reference sequence). The length of the CDR3 is 15 residues. Full variable domain (remainder filled in from reference TRBV3-1 and TRBJ1-1): DTAVSQTPKYLVTQMGNDKSIKCEQNLGHDTMYWYKQDSKKFLKIMFSYNNKELIINETVPNRFSPKSPDKAHLNLHINSLELGDSAVYFCASSERAPQNTEAFFGQGTRLTVV.

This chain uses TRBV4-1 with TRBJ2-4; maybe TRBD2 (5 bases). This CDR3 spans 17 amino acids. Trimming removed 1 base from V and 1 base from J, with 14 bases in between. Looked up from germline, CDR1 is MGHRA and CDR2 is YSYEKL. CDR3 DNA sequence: TGCGCCAGCAGCCAAGTCACTAGAACGGAGGCCAAAAACATTCAGTACTTC. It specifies CASSQVTRTEAKNIQYF.

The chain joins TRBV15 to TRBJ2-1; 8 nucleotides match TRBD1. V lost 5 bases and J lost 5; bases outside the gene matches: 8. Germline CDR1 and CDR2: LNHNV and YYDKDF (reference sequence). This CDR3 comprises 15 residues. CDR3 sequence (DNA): TGTGCCACCAGCCCTCGGACAGGGTCCCACAATGAGCAGTTCTTC. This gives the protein CATSPRTGSHNEQFF.

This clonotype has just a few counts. In DNA form, the CDR3 reads TGTGCCAGCAGTTACTCGAGACAGGGGATTCTGGATACGCAGTATTTT. Protein: CASSYSRQGILDTQYF. The chain couples TRBV6-6 to TRBJ2-3, with TRBD1 matching over 8 bases. The CDR3 length is 16 residues. Germline V gives CDR1 MNHNY, CDR2 SVGAGI (reference sequence). Trimming at V came to 0 bases and at J to 6 bases, leaving 8 bases not matched to a gene.

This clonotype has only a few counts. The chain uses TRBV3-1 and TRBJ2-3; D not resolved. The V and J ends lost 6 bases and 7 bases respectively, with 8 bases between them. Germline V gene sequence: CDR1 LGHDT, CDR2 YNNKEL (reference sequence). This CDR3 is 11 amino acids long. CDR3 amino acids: CASREENTQYF. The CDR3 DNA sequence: TGTGCCAGCAGAGAAGAAAATACGCAGTATTTT.

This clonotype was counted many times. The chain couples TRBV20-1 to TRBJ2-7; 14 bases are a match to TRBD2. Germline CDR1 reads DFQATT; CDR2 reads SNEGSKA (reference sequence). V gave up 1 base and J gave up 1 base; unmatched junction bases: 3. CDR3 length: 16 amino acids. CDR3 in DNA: TGCAGTGCTAGAGGGGGACTAGCGGGAGTTTCCTACGAGCAGTACTTC. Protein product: CSARGGLAGVSYEQYF.

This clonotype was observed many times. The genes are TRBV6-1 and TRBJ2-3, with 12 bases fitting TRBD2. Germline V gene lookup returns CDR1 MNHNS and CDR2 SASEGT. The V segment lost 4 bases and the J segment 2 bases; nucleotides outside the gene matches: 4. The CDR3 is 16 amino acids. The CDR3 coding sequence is TGTGCCAGCAGTGGACTAGCGGGGGATAACACAGATACGCAGTATTTT. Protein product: CASSGLAGDNTDTQYF.

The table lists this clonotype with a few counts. This CDR3 is CASSLATLQVHEQFF. CDR3 in DNA: TGTGCCAGCAGCTTAGCGACCTTACAGGTCCATGAGCAGTTCTTC. The chain combines TRBV7-9 with TRBJ2-1, with D perhaps TRBD1 (5 bases). There are 15 residues in the CDR3. Germline V gives CDR1 SEHNR, CDR2 FQNEAQ (reference sequence). Between the trimmed V and J ends, which lost 0 bases and 8 bases, there was a span of 14 bases.

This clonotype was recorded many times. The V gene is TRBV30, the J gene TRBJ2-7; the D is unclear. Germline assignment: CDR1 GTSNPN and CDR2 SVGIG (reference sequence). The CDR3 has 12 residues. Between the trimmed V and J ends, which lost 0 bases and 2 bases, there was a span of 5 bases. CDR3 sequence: CAWSVLAYEQYF. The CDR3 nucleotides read TGTGCCTGGAGTGTACTGGCCTACGAGCAGTACTTC.

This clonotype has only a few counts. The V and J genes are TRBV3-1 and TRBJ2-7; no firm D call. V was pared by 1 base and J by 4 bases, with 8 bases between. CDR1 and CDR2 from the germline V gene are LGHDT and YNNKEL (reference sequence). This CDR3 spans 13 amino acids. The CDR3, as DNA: TGTGCCAGCAGCCAAGTCGGCGGTTACGAGCAGTACTTC. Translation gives CASSQVGGYEQYF.

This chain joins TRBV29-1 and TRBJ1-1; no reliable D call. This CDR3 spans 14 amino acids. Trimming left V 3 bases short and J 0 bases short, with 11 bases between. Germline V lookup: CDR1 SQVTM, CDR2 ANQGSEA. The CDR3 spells CSVEMGFVNTEAFF. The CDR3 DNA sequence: TGCAGCGTTGAGATGGGGTTCGTGAACACTGAAGCTTTCTTT.

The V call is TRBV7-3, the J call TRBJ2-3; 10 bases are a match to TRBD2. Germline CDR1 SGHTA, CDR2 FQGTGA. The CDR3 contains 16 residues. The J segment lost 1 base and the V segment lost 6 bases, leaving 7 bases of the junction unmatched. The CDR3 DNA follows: TGTGCCAGCAGTTTTAGCGGGGGGTTAGGCACAGATACGCAGTATTTT. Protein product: CASSFSGGLGTDTQYF.

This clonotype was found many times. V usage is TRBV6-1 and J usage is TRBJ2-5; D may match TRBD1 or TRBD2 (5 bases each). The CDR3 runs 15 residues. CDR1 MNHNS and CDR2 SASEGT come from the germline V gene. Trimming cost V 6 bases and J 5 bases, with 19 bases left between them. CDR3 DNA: TGTGCCAGCAGCGATCCGGGGCTGGGTCTGGAGACCCAGTACTTC. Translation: CASSDPGLGLETQYF.

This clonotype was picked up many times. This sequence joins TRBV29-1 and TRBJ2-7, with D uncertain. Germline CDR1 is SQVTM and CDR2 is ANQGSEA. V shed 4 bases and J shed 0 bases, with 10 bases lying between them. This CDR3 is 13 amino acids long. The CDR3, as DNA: TGCAGCGTTGTCCCGGATGTCTCCTACGAGCAGTACTTC. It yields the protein CSVVPDVSYEQYF.

The DNA for the CDR3 is TGTGCCAGCAGCTTCGGGAGCACCTACGAGCAGTACTTC. As protein: CASSFGSTYEQYF. The chain is built from TRBV7-9 and TRBJ2-7; D may be TRBD2 (6 bases). The CDR3 contains 13 residues. CDR1 and CDR2 from the germline V gene are SEHNR and FQNEAQ (reference sequence). Trimming removed 3 bases from V and 2 bases from J, with 8 bases in between. The full variable domain, completed using reference TRBV7-9 and TRBJ2-7, is DTGVSQNPRHKITKRGQNVTFRCDPISEHNRLYWYRQTLGQGPEFLTYFQNEAQLEKSRLLSDRFSAERPKGSFSTLEIQRTEQGDSAMYLCASSFGSTYEQYFGPGTRLTVT.

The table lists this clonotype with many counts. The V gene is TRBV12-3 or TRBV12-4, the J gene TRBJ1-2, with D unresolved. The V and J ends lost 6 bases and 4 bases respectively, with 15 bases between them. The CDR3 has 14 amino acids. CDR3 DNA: TGTGCCAGCAGCCAAAATACGGAGACCTATGGCTACACCTTC. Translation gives CASSQNTETYGYTF.

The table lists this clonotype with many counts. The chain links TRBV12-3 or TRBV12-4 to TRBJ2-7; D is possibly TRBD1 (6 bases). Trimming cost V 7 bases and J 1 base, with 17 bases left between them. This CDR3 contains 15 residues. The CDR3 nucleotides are TGTGCCAGCAACCCACAGGGACCTCTATCCTACGAGCAGTACTTC. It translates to CASNPQGPLSYEQYF.

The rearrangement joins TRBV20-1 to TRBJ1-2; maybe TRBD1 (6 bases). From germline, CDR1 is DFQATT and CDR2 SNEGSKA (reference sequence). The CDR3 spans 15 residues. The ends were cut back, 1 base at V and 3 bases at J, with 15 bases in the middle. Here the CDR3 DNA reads TGCAGTGCTAGAGTCCCCCAGCAGGGGCACTATGGCTACACCTTC. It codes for CSARVPQQGHYGYTF.

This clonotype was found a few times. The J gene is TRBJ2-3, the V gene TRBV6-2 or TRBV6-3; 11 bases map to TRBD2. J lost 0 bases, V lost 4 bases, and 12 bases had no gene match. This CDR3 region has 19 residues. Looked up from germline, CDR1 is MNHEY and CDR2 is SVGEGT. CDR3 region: CASSSPPDSGRVSTDTQYF. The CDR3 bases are TGTGCCAGCAGTTCGCCGCCAGATAGCGGGAGGGTTAGCACAGATACGCAGTATTTT.

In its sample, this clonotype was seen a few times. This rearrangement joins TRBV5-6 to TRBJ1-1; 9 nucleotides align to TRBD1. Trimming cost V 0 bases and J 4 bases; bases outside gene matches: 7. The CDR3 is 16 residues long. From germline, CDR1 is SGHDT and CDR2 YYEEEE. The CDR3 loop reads CASSLVGGQGSTEAFF. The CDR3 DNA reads TGTGCCAGCAGCTTGGTAGGGGGACAGGGTAGCACTGAAGCTTTCTTT.